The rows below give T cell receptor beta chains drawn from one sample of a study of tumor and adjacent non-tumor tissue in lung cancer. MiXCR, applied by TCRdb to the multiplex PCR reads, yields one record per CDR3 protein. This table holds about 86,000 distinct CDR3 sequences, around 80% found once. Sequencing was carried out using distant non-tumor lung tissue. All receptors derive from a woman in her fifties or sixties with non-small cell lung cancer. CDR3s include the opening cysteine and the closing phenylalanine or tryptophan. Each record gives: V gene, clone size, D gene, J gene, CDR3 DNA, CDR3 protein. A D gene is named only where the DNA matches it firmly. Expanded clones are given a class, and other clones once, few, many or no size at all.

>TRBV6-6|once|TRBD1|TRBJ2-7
TGTGTCAGCAGCAGCCGGGACAGCATCCACGAGCAATACTTC
CVSSSRDSIHEQYF
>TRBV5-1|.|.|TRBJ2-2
TGCGCCAGCAGCACAGACGGGGTCGGGACCGGGGAGCTGTTTTTT
CASSTDGVGTGELFF
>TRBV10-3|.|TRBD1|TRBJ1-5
TGTTCCATCAGTGATGGTATAGGGGGCGGGACAGATACGCAGCATTTT
CSISDGIGGGTDTQHF
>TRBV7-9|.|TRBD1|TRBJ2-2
TGTGCCAACAGCTGGAACAGGGGGCCCGGGGAGCTGTTTTTT
CANSWNRGPGELFF
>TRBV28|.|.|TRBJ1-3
TGTGCCAGCAAACCCTCCGGGAGACATACTGGAGACACCATATATTTT
CASKPSGRHTGDTIYF
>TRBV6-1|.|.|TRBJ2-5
TGTGCCAGCAGCCTTTTATTCCAGACCGGGACGCTTGAAGAGACCCGGTACTTC
CASSLLFQTGTLEETRYF
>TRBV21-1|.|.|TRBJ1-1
TGTGCCAGCAGTGACACTGGAGTCTTCTTT
CASSDTGVFF
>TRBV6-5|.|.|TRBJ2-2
TGTGCCAGCAGATGCGGGTTGGACACAGGGGAGCTGTTTTTT
CASRCGLDTGELFF
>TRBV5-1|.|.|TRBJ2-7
TGCGCCAGCAGCTCGGTTGGACTGGGGGTTCGGGTCTACAAGCAGTACTTC
CASSSVGLGVRVYKQYF
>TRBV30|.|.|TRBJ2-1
TGTGCCTGGAGTACCGCAAACGGCAATGAGCAGTTCTTC
CAWSTANGNEQFF
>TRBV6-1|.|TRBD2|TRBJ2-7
TGTGCCAGCATTGAAAATCTATCGGGGGGATACGAGCAGTACTTC
CASIENLSGGYEQYF
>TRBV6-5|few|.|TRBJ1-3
TGTGCCAGTAGATCGCCTGGAAACACCATATATTTT
CASRSPGNTIYF
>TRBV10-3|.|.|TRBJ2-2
TGTGCCACCAGTGCCAACTCTCCAATTAACACAGGGGAGCTGTTTTTT
CATSANSPINTGELFF
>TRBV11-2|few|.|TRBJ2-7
TGTGCCAGCAGCACCGGTACAGGGCGCACCTACGAGCGCTACTTC
CASSTGTGRTYERYF
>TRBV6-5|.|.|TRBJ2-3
TGTGCCAGCAGTATGGAGTACGCAGTATTT
CASSMEYAVF
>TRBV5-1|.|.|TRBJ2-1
TGCGCCAGCAGCTGGCGTGAAGGACTTCTAGACAATGAGCGGTCCTTC
CASSWREGLLDNERSF
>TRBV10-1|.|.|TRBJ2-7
TGCGCCAGCAGTGAGGGGGTGAGCGAGCAGTATTTC
CASSEGVSEQYF
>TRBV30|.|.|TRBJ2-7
TGTGCCTGGAGTGTACTCGGGGCAATGCACCTCTACGAGCAGTACTTC
CAWSVLGAMHLYEQYF
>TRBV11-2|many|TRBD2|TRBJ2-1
TGTGCCAGCAGCCTCGGGACTAGCGACCATGAGCAGTTCTTC
CASSLGTSDHEQFF
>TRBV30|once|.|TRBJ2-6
TGTGCCTGGAGCGTCGACTCTGGGGCCAACGTCCTGACTTTC
CAWSVDSGANVLTF
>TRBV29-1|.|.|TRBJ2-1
TGCAGCGTTGAAGGGTTCGGCGGGGTAACCCCCTACAATAAGCTGTTCTTC
CSVEGFGGVTPYNKLFF
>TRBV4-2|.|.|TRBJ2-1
TGTGCCAGCATCTTAAAGGGGCTGTCAAGCTCCTACAATGAGCAGTTCTTC
CASILKGLSSSYNEQFF